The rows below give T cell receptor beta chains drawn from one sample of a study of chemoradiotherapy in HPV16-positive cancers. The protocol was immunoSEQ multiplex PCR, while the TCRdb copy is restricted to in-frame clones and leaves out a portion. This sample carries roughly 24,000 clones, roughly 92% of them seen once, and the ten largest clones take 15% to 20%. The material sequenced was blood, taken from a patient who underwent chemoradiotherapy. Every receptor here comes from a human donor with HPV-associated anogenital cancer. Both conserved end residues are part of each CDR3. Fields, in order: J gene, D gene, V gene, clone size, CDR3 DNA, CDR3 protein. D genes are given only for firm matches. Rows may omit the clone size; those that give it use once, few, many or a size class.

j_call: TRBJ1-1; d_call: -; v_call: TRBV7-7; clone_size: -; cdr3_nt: TGTGCCAGCAGCTTAGCGGGGAACACTGAAGCTTTCTTT; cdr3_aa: CASSLAGNTEAFF
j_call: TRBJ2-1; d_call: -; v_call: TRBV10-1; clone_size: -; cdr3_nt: TGCGCCAGCAGACGAGGGACTGGGACTTTTTACAATGAGCAGTTCTTC; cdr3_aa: CASRRGTGTFYNEQFF
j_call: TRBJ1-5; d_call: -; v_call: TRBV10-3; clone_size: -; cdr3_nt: TGTGCCATCCGACGAGAAGCAGATGATCAGCCCCAGCATTTT; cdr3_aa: CAIRREADDQPQHF
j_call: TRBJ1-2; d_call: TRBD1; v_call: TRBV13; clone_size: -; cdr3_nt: TGTGCCAGCAGCTCCGGCAGGGGGGGAGGCTACACCTTC; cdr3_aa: CASSSGRGGGYTF
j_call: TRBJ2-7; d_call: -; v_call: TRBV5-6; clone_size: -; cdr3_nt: TGTGCCAGCAGCTTGTCGGGGGGCCTTCGCGAGCAGTACTTC; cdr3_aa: CASSLSGGLREQYF
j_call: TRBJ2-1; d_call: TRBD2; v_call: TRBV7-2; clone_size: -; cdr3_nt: TGTGCCAGCGGACCGGGACTAGCGGGGGCCAATGAGCAGTTCTTC; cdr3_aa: CASGPGLAGANEQFF
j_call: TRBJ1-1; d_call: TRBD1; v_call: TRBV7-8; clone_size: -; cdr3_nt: TGTGCCAGGACGACAGGGGGAGCTGAAGCTTTCTTT; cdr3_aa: CARTTGGAEAFF
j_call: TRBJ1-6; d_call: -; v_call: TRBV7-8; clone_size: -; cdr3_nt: TGTGCCAGCAGCGTTAGTTTAGCCAGCTCCTATAATTCACCCCTCCACTTT; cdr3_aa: CASSVSLASSYNSPLHF
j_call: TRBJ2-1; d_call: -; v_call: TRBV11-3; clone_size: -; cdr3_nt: TGTGCCAGCAGTCGGGATTCAGCGAATGAGCAGTTCTTC; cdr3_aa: CASSRDSANEQFF
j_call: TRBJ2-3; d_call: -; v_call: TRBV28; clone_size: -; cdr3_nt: TGTGCCAGCCGGATCACAGATACGCAGTATTTT; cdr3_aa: CASRITDTQYF
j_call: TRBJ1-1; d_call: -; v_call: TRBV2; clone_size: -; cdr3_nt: TGTGCCAGCAGTGAACCGGCGGGGGGGACTGAAGCTTTCTTT; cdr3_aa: CASSEPAGGTEAFF
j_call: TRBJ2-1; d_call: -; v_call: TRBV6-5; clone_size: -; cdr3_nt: TGTGCCAGCAGTTACTCGCACAGGGGAGGTGGTGAGCAGTTCTTC; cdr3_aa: CASSYSHRGGGEQFF
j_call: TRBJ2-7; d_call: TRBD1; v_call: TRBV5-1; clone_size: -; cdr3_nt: TGCGCCAGCAGCCCGCGGATGGGACAGGGGGCGGGCTCCTACGAGCAGTACTTC; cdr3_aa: CASSPRMGQGAGSYEQYF
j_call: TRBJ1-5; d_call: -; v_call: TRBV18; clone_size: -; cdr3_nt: TGTGCCAGCTCACCAGCAGAGCATCAGCCCCAGCATTTT; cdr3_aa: CASSPAEHQPQHF
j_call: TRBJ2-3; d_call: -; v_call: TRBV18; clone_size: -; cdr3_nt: TGTGCCAGCTCACCCGGACAACGTAGCACAGATACGCAGTATTTT; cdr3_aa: CASSPGQRSTDTQYF
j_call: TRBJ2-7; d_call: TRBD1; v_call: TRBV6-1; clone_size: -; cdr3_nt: TGTGCCAGCAGTGGGGACAGGGTCTACGAGCAGTACTTC; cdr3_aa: CASSGDRVYEQYF
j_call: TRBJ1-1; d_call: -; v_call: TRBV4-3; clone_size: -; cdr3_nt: TGCGCCAGCAGCCAAGACGCATGGGACGGAGGCACTGAAGCTTTCTTT; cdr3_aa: CASSQDAWDGGTEAFF
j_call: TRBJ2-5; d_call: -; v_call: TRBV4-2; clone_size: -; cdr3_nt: TGTGCCAGCAGCCAAGATAGACTTCAAGAGACCCAGTACTTC; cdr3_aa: CASSQDRLQETQYF
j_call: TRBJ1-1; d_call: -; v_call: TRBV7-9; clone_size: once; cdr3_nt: TGTGCCAGCAGCCGAGGACAGTTGAACACTGAAGCTTTCTTT; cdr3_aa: CASSRGQLNTEAFF
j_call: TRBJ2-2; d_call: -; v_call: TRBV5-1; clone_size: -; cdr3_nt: TGCGCCAGCAGCTTAACAACCACCGGGGAGCTGTTTTTT; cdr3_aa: CASSLTTTGELFF
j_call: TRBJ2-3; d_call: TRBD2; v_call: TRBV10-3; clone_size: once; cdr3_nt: TGTGCCATCAGCCCTAGCGGGAGAGGCTCAGATACGCAGTATTTT; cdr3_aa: CAISPSGRGSDTQYF
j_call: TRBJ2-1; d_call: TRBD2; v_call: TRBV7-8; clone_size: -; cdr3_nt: TGTGCCAGCAGCCCGACTAGCGGGAGAACCAATGAGCAGTTCTTC; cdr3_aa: CASSPTSGRTNEQFF
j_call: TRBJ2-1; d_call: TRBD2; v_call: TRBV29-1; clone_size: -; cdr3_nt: TGCAGCGTTGTGGAACGGGGGGTTTCCTACAATGAGCAGTTCTTC; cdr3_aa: CSVVERGVSYNEQFF
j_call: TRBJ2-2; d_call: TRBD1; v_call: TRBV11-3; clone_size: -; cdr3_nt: TGTGCCAGCAGTCCGGGACAGGTGAACACCGGGGAGCTGTTTTTT; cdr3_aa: CASSPGQVNTGELFF
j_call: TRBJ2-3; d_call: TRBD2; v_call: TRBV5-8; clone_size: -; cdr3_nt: TGTGCCAGCAGCTTCTTGCGGGAGGGCCCAGATACGCAGTATTTT; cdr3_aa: CASSFLREGPDTQYF
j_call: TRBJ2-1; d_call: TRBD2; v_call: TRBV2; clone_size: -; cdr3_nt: TGTGCCAGCAAGAAACGGACTAGCGGAGATGAGCAGTTCTTC; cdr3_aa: CASKKRTSGDEQFF
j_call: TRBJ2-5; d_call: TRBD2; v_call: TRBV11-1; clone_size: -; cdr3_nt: TGTGCCAGCAGCTCTTACCGGGGGGGCGAAGGTTCCCAGTACTTC; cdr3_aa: CASSSYRGGEGSQYF
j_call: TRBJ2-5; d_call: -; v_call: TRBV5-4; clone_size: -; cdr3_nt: TGTGCCAGCAGCTTGGACGGGAGACAAGAGACCCAGTACTTC; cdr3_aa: CASSLDGRQETQYF
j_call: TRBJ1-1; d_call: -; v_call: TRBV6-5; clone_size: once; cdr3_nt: TGTGCCAGCAGTTCGGACCGCACTGAAGCTTTCTTT; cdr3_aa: CASSSDRTEAFF
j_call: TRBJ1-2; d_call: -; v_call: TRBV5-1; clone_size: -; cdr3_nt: TGCGCCAGCAGCTTGGATGGGACACCCGAGAATGGCTATGGCTACACCTTC; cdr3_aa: CASSLDGTPENGYGYTF
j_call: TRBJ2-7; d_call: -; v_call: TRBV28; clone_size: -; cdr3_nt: TGTGCCAGCAGTTTCGGGACTTCCATCTACGAGCAGTACTTC; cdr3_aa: CASSFGTSIYEQYF
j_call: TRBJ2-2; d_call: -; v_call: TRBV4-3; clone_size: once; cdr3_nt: TGCGCCAGCAGCCAAGATCGGTCGCAGATGGCCGGGGAGCTGTTTTTT; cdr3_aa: CASSQDRSQMAGELFF
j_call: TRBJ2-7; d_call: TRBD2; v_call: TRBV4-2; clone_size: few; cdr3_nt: TGTGCCAGCAGCCAGGGGGGACTAGGACGGCGCGAGCAGTACTTC; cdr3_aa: CASSQGGLGRREQYF
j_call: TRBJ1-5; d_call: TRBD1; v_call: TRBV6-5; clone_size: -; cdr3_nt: TGTGCCAGCAGCCCGGACAGGGCTCAGCCCCAGCATTTT; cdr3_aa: CASSPDRAQPQHF
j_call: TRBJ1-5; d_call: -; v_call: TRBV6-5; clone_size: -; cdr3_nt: TGTGCCAGCAGTAGCTACAGTAGCAATCAGCCCCAGCATTTT; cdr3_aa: CASSSYSSNQPQHF
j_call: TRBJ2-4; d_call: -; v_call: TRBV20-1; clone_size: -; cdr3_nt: TGCAGTGCTACCGGGGGAAACATTCAGTACTTC; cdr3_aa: CSATGGNIQYF
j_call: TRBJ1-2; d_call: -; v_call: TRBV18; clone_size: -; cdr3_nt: TGTGCCAGCTCACCATACAGGGCAGTTGACTATGGCTACACCTTC; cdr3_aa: CASSPYRAVDYGYTF
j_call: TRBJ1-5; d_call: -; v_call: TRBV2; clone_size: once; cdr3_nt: TGTGCCAGCAGGGCCCTTCATGGAGGCAATCAGCCCCAGCATTTT; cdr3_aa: CASRALHGGNQPQHF
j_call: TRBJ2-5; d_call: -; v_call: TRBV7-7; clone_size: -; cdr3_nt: TGTGCCAGCAGCTTATACGGTGGGGTATATGGCTCTTCAGAGACCCAGTACTTC; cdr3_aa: CASSLYGGVYGSSETQYF
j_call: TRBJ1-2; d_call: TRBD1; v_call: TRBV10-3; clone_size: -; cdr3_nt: TGTGCCTCTTACCCCACAGGGGGCTATGGCTACACCTTC; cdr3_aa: CASYPTGGYGYTF
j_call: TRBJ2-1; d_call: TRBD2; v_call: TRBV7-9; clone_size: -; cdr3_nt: TGTGCCAGCAGCCCCCGACCCCTAGCGGGGCAATACAATGAGCAGTTCTTC; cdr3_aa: CASSPRPLAGQYNEQFF
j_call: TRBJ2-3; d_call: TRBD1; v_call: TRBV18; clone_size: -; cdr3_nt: TGTGCCAGCTCACCACTCAGACGACCGGGACAGGGAACAGATACGCAGTATTTT; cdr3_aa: CASSPLRRPGQGTDTQYF
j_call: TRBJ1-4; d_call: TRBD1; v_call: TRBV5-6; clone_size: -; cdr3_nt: TGTGCCAGCAGCTGGGATCTGACAGGGGGGAGGACTAATGAAAAACTGTTTTTT; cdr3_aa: CASSWDLTGGRTNEKLFF
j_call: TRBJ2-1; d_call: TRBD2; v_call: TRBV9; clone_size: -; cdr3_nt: TGTGCCAGCAGGAAGGGCGCGGGAGTGTACAATGAGCAGTTCTTC; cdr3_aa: CASRKGAGVYNEQFF
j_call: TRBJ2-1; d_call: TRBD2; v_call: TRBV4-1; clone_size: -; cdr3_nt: TGCGCCAGCAGCCCCACGGGACTAGCGGTTTACAATGAGCAGTTCTTC; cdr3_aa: CASSPTGLAVYNEQFF
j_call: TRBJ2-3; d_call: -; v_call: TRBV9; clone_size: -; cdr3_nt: TGTGCCAGCAGCCTTGGTAGGACGTGGGGTACAGATACGCAGTATTTT; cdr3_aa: CASSLGRTWGTDTQYF
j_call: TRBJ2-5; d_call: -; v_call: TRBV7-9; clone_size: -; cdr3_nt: TGTGCCAGCAGTCCTCCGGTAGGGCTAGACCAAGAGACCCAGTACTTC; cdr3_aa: CASSPPVGLDQETQYF
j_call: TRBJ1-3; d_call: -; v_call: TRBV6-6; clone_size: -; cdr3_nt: TGTGCCAGCAGTAACTCTAACTCTGGAAACACCGTATATTTT; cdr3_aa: CASSNSNSGNTVYF
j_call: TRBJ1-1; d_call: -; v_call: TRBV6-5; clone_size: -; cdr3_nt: TGTGCCAGCAGTTACTCGGGCAGGGAGGCTTTCTTT; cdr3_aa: CASSYSGREAFF